Listed below are T cell receptor beta chains from one sample, sequenced in a study of OX40 agonist ivuxolimab in advanced cancers. Sequenced by immunoSEQ multiplex PCR; TCRdb stores in-frame clones only, minus some. The repertoire holds roughly 100,000 clones, with nearly 90% as singletons. Source: CD4+ or CD8+ T cells sorted from blood, taken in a trial of the OX40 agonist ivuxolimab. Receptors were obtained from an adult with an advanced solid tumor such as melanoma, head and neck, liver or kidney cancer. Both conserved end residues are trimmed from each CDR3. A D gene is named only where the DNA matches it firmly.

NA	TRBJ2-5	TRBV6-5	ASRTGRGPHETQY
TRBD2	TRBJ2-3	TRBV5-1	ASSLGVGTRADTQY
TRBD1	TRBJ1-2	TRBV19	ASSRNRGNYGYT
TRBD1	TRBJ2-4	TRBV19	ASSILRDSKNIQY
TRBD1	TRBJ2-7	TRBV11-1	ASSRTGSYEQY
TRBD1	TRBJ2-7	TRBV5-1	ASSPGQGSEQY
TRBD1	TRBJ1-2	TRBV6-6	ASSYRDRVHGYT
NA	TRBJ1-5	TRBV27	ASRSGNQPQH
NA	TRBJ2-7	TRBV23-1	ASGGLKTYEQY
NA	TRBJ2-7	TRBV2	ASSEVLTSYEQY
NA	TRBJ2-3	TRBV19	ASSRQGGRTDTQY
TRBD2	TRBJ2-1	TRBV5-4	ASSSGGTSYNEQF
NA	TRBJ1-2	TRBV2	ASSELRGYGYT
NA	TRBJ1-2	TRBV5-4	ASSLRQPTFYGYT
TRBD2	TRBJ2-2	TRBV10-1	ASGRTRAGGELF
TRBD1	TRBJ1-4	TRBV6-6	ASSTTGGGGEKLF
NA	TRBJ1-3	TRBV5-1	ASRYRSSGNTIY
NA	TRBJ1-2	TRBV6-1	ASSVKGEGYT
TRBD1	TRBJ2-7	TRBV28	ASSLSYKRNRGPAPYEQY
TRBD1	TRBJ1-5	TRBV6-1	ASSELTGVNQPQH
NA	TRBJ1-1	TRBV6-5	ASSYIRGPPGTEAF
NA	TRBJ1-2	TRBV30	AWRRGTYT
NA	TRBJ2-7	TRBV30	AWKSRGPSSYEQY
TRBD2	TRBJ2-5	TRBV5-1	ASSSGGVETQY
TRBD1	TRBJ1-4	TRBV28	ASSSYPGQGNEKLF
NA	TRBJ1-4	TRBV30	AWSVLGSEKLF
NA	TRBJ2-5	TRBV5-1	ASSLPSQETQY
NA	TRBJ2-7	TRBV5-4	ASSLRQAGLFYEQY
TRBD1	TRBJ1-6	TRBV6-4	ASSADQGGALH
TRBD2	TRBJ2-7	TRBV30	AWSRGLAGDEQY
NA	TRBJ2-3	TRBV5-4	ASSFPSTDTQY
TRBD2	TRBJ2-1	TRBV5-1	ASSPGLEVYNEQF
NA	TRBJ2-3	TRBV6-1	ASSEGWRDSTDTQY
TRBD1	TRBJ1-1	TRBV19	ASSGPGGARTEAF
TRBD1	TRBJ2-2	TRBV19	ASSPFTGVDGELF
NA	TRBJ2-5	TRBV5-1	ASSPTGRETQY
NA	TRBJ2-7	TRBV28	ASTWGDRHYEQY
NA	TRBJ1-2	TRBV5-1	ASSYQGGRYGYT
TRBD1	TRBJ1-2	TRBV29-1	SGTGEIGYT
TRBD1	TRBJ2-5	TRBV10-2	ASRGTAYPETQY
NA	TRBJ2-2	TRBV5-6	ASSSPGHGELF
TRBD2	TRBJ2-7	TRBV12-5	ASGLWAAGAPYEQY